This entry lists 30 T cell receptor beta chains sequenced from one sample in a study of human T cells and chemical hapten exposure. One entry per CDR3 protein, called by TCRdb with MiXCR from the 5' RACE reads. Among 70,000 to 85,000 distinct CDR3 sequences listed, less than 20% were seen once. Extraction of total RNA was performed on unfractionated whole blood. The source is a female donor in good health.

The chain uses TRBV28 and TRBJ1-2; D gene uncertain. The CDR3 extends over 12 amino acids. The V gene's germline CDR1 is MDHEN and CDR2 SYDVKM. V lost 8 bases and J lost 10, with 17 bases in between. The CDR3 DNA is TGTGCCAGCCTCGGTGGGCCACGGCTCTACACCTTC. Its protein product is CASLGGPRLYTF.

The CDR3 spells CASSKAGGGGSYGYTF. For the CDR3, the DNA is TGTGCCAGCAGCAAAGCGGGGGGGGGAGGGTCCTATGGCTACACCTTC. The chain recombines TRBV6-6 with TRBJ1-2, with TRBD1 as a possible D gene (5 bases). The CDR3 is 16 amino acids. Trimming removed 6 bases from V and 4 bases from J, with 21 bases in between. In germline, CDR1 is MNHNY, CDR2 SVGAGI (reference sequence).

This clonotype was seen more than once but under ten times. The CDR3 nucleotides read TGCGCCAGCAGCCAGGTCGTAGGGGCTTTCTATGGCTACACCTTC. It specifies CASSQVVGAFYGYTF. The rearrangement links TRBV4-1 to TRBJ1-2; D might be TRBD1 (5 bases). This CDR3 has 15 amino acids. Deletions cut 3 bases from V and 4 bases from J, with 15 bases between. Germline CDR1 and CDR2: MGHRA and YSYEKL.

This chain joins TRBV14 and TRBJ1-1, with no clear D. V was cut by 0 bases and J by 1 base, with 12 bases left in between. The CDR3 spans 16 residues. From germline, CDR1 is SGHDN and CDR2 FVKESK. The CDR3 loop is CASSQESRVRNTEAFF. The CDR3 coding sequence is TGTGCCAGCAGCCAAGAAAGTCGTGTGAGGAACACTGAAGCTTTCTTT.

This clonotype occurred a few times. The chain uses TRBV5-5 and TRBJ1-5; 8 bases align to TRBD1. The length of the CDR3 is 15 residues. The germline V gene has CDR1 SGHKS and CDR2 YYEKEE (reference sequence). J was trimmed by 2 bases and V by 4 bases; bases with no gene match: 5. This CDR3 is CASSVQGAGNQPQHF. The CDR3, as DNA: TGTGCCAGCAGCGTCCAGGGGGCCGGCAATCAGCCCCAGCATTTT.

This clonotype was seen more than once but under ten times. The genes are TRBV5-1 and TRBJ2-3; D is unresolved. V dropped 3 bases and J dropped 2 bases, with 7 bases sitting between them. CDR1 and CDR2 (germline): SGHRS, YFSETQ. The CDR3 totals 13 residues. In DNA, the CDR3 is TGCGCCAGCAGCTCTTCCCCCACAGATACGCAGTATTTT. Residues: CASSSSPTDTQYF.

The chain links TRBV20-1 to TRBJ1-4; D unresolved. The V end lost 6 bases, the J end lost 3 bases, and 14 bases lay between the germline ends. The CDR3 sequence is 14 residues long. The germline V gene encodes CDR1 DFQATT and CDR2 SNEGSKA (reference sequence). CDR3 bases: TGCAGTGCCCCGAGACATACGGCTAATGAAAAACTGTTTTTT. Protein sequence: CSAPRHTANEKLFF.

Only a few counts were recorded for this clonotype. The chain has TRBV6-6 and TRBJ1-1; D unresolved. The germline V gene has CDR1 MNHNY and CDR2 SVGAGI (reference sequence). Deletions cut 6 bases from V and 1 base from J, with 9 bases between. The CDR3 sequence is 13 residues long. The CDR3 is CASRRPENTEAFF. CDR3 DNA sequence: TGTGCCAGCAGGCGCCCCGAGAACACTGAAGCTTTCTTT.

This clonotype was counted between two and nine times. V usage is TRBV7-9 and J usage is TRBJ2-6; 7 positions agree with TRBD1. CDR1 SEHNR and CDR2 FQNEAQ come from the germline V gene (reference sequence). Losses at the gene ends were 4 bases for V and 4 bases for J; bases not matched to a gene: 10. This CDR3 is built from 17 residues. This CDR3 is CASSSKTGAAGANVLTF. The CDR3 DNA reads TGTGCCAGCAGCTCCAAAACAGGGGCTGCAGGGGCCAACGTCCTGACTTTC.

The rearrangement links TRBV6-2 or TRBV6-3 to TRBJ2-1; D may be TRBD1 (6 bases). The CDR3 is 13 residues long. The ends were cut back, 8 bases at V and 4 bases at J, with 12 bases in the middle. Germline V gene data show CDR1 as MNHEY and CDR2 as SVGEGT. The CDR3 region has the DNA TGTGCCAGCGACCCGACAGGATACAATGAGCAGTTCTTC. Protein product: CASDPTGYNEQFF.

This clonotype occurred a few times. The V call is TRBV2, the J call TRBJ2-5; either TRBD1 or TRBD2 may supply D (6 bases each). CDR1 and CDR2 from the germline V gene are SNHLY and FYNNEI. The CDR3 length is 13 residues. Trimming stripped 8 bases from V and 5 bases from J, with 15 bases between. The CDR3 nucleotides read TGTGCCAGCGCGGGACATTCGGGGGAGACCCAGTACTTC. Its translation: CASAGHSGETQYF.

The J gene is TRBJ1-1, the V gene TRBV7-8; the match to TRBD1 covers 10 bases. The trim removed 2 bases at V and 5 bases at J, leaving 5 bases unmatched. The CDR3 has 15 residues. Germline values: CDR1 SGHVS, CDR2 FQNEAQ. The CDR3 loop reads CASSLLGTGVTEAFF. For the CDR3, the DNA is TGTGCCAGCAGCTTATTAGGGACAGGGGTTACTGAAGCTTTCTTT.

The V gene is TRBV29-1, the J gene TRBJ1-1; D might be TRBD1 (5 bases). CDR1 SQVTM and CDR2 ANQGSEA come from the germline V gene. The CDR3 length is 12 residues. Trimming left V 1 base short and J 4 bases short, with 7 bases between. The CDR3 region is CSVEGGGTEAFF. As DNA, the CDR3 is TGCAGCGTTGAAGGGGGCGGCACTGAAGCTTTCTTT.

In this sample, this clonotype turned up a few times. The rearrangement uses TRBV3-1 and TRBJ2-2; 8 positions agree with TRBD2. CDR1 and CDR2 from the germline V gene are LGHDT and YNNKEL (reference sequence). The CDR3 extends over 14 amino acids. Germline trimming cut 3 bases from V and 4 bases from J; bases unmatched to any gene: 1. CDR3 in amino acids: CASSHTSGTGELFF. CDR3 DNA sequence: TGTGCCAGCAGCCATACTAGCGGCACCGGGGAGCTGTTTTTT.

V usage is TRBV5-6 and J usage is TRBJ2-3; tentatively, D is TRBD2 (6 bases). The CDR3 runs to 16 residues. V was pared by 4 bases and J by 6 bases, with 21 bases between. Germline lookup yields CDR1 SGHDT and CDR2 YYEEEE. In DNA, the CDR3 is TGTGCCAGCAGCCCCAATCCGGGACTCCAACCCGATACGCAGTATTTT. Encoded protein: CASSPNPGLQPDTQYF.

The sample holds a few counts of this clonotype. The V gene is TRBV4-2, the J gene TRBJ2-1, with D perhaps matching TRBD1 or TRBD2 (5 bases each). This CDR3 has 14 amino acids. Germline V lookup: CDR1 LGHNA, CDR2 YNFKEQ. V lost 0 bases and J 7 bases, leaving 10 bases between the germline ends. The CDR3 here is CASSQDGDHNEQFF. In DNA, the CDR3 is TGTGCCAGCAGCCAAGATGGGGACCATAATGAGCAGTTCTTC.

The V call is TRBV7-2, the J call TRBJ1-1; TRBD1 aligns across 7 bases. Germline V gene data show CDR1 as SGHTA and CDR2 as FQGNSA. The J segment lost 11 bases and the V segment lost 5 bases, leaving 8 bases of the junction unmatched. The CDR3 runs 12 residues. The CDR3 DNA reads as TGTGCCAGCAGCCTTCGACAGGGTTGGGCTTTCTTT. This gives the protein CASSLRQGWAFF.

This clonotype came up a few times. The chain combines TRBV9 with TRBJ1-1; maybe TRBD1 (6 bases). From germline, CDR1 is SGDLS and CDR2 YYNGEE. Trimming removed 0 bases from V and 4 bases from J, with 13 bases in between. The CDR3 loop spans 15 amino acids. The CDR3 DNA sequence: TGTGCCAGCAGCGTAGCTCCGGGGGCCGGCACTGAAGCTTTCTTT. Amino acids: CASSVAPGAGTEAFF.

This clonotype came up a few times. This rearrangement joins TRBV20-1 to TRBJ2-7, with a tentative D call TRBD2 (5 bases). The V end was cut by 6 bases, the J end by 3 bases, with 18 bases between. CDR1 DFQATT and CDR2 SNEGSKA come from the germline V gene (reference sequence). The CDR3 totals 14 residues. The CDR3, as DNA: TGCAGTGCCGACCTTGGTGGTGACTACTACGAGCAGTACTTC. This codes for CSADLGGDYYEQYF.

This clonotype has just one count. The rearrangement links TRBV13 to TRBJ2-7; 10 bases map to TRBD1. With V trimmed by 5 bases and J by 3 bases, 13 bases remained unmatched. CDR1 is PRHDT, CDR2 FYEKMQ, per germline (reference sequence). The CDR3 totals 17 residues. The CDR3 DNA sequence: TGTGCCAGCAGCGAACGCGACAGGGGGCAAGGGATCTACGAGCAGTACTTC. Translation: CASSERDRGQGIYEQYF.

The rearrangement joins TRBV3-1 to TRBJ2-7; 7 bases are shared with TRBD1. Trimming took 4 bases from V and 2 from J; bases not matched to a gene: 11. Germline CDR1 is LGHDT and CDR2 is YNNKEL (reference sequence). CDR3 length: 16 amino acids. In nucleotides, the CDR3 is TGTGCCAGCAGCCTAACATCGACAGGGCCTCCCTACGAGCAGTACTTC. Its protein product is CASSLTSTGPPYEQYF.

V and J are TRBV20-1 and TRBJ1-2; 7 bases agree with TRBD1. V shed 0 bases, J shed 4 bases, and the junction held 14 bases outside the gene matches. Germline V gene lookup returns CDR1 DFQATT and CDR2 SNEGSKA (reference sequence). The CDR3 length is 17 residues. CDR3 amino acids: CSARDLSDRVGAYGYTF. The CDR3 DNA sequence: TGCAGTGCTAGAGATCTGAGTGACAGGGTTGGGGCCTATGGCTACACCTTC.

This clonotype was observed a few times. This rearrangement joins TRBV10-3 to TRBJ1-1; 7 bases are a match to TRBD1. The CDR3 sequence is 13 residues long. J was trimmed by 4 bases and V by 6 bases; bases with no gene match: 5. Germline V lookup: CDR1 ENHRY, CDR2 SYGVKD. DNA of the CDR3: TGTGCCATCAGCGTGGACAGGCCCACTGAAGCTTTCTTT. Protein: CAISVDRPTEAFF.

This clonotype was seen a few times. The CDR3 here is CASSLGDRVASPLHF. In nucleotides, the CDR3 is TGTGCCAGCAGTCTTGGGGACAGGGTCGCTTCACCCCTCCACTTT. V is TRBV6-2 or TRBV6-3 and J is TRBJ1-6, with 9 bases that match TRBD1. J gave up 9 bases and V 5 bases, and 8 bases lay outside the gene matches. The CDR3 has 15 amino acids. Germline assignment: CDR1 MNHEY and CDR2 SVGEGT.

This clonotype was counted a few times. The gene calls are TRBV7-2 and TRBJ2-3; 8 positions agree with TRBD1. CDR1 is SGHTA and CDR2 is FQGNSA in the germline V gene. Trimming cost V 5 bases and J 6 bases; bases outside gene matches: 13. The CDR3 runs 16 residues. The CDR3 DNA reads TGTGCCAGCAGCCCCAGACAGGGGTCCGTGCTGGATACGCAGTATTTT. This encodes CASSPRQGSVLDTQYF.

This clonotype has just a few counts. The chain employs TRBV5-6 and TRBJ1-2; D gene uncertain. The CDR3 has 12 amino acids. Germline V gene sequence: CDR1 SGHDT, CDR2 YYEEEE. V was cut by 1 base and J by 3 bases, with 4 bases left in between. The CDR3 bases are TGTGCCAGCAGCTTGAAGGACTATGGCTACACCTTC. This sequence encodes CASSLKDYGYTF. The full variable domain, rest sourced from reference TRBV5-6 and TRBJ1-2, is DAGVTQSPTHLIKTRGQQVTLRCSPKSGHDTVSWYQQALGQGPQFIFQYYEEEERQRGNFPDRFSGHQFPNYSSELNVNALLLGDSALYLCASSLKDYGYTFGSGTRLTVV.

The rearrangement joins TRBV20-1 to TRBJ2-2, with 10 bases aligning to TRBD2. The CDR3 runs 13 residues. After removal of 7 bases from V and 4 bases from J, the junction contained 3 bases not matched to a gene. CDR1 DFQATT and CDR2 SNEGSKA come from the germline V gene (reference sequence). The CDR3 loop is CSVASGSTGELFF. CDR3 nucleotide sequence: TGCAGTGTTGCTAGCGGGAGCACCGGGGAGCTGTTTTTT.

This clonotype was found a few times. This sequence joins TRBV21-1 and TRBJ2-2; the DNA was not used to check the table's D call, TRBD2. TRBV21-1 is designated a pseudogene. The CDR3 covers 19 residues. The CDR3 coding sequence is TGTGCCAGCAGCAAAACTAGCGGGGCTATCCCCGGGCACACCGGGGAGCTGTTTTTT. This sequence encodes CASSKTSGAIPGHTGELFF.

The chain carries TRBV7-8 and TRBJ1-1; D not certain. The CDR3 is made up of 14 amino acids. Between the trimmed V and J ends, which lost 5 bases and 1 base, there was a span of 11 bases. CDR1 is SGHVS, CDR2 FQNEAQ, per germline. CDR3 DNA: TGTGCCAGCAGCACAGCCGAGGGGAACACTGAAGCTTTCTTT. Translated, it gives CASSTAEGNTEAFF. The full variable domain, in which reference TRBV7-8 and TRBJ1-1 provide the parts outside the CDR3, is GAGVSQSPRYKVAKRGQDVALRCDPISGHVSLFWYQQALGQGPEFLTYFQNEAQLDKSGLPSDRFFAERPEGSVSTLKIQRTQQEDSAVYLCASSTAEGNTEAFFGQGTRLTVV.

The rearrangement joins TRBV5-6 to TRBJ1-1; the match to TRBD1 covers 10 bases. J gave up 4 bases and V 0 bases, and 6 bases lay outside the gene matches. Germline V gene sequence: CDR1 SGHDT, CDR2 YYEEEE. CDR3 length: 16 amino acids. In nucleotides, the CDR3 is TGTGCCAGCAGCTTGGTGGACAGGGGGGGCAGCACTGAAGCTTTCTTT. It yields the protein CASSLVDRGGSTEAFF.